This is a list of T cell receptor beta chains from one sample in a study of blood T cell repertoires in COVID-19. The method was immunoSEQ multiplex PCR; TCRdb's version includes in-frame clones alone and lacks a portion of them. The sample lists some 320,000 clones; 85% to 90% were seen once. The specimen sequenced was PBMCs or T cells enriched from blood (not recorded which). The source is a woman aged 45-65 years who had been exposed to COVID-19. Both conserved end residues are part of each CDR3. The D gene is left open where the match is weak.

j_gene | d_gene | v_gene | CDR3aa
TRBJ2-7 | - | TRBV2 | CASILTVYEQYF
TRBJ2-1 | - | TRBV6-4 | CASSEEASYNEQFF
TRBJ2-7 | TRBD2 | TRBV5-1 | CASSWKTGTSGGPSSYEQYF
TRBJ1-1 | - | TRBV5-1 | CASSPDSMNTEAFF
TRBJ1-2 | TRBD1 | TRBV28 | CASRTGQGNYGYTF
TRBJ1-3 | - | TRBV6-2/TRBV6-3 | CASSPGGGLAYGNTIYF
TRBJ1-2 | TRBD1 | TRBV11-2 | CASSLTGDNYGYTF
TRBJ2-3 | - | TRBV28 | CASTPLTGFGDTQYF
TRBJ2-3 | TRBD2 | TRBV18 | CASSPGLAGGTDTQYF
TRBJ2-3 | TRBD2 | TRBV3-1/TRBV3-2 | CASSQDGTSGTQYF
TRBJ2-1 | - | TRBV4-1 | CASSQDPLNEQFF
TRBJ1-5 | - | TRBV18 | CASSSAGGDPQHF
TRBJ2-2 | TRBD2 | TRBV13 | CASSFNRRGDTGELFF
TRBJ2-5 | TRBD1 | TRBV4-2 | CASSQDRDRGFGTQYF
TRBJ2-1 | - | TRBV27 | CASIRIRGNYNEQFF
TRBJ2-3 | - | TRBV5-6 | CASSLVRSTDTQYF
TRBJ2-7 | TRBD2 | TRBV18 | CASSPMGGAGYYEQYF
TRBJ1-2 | - | TRBV4-2 | CASSQGSRQGFSGYTF
TRBJ2-3 | TRBD2 | TRBV19 | CASSINGGGTDTQYF
TRBJ2-5 | TRBD2 | TRBV28 | CASSWSLAQTQYF
TRBJ1-3 | - | TRBV5-1 | CASSYNDIGNTIYF
TRBJ2-2 | - | TRBV27 | CASSWRGPGTGELFF
TRBJ1-1 | - | TRBV3-1/TRBV3-2 | CASSQAVRYTEAFF
TRBJ1-2 | - | TRBV2 | CASSEFGRGYYGYTF
TRBJ2-1 | - | TRBV5-1 | CASSLNRLGEQFF
TRBJ1-3 | - | TRBV30 | CAWSRGSGNTIYF
TRBJ1-3 | - | TRBV10-3 | CAISGIEVPGDTIYF
TRBJ2-2 | - | TRBV2 | CASSPGSGRAPTGELFF
TRBJ2-7 | - | TRBV5-1 | CASSFRDTGYYEQYF
TRBJ1-5 | - | TRBV7-8 | CASSLTGGLNQPQHF
TRBJ2-7 | TRBD1 | TRBV11-1 | CASSLGWDSPYEQYF
TRBJ1-3 | - | TRBV28 | CASSGTPAGNTIYF
TRBJ1-6 | TRBD1 | TRBV6-5 | CASSYLQGAPLHF
TRBJ1-1 | - | TRBV12-5 | CASGFGVNTEAFF
TRBJ1-6 | TRBD1 | TRBV27 | CASRRDRVSPLHF
TRBJ2-7 | - | TRBV15 | CATSRDWGGADYEQYF
TRBJ2-1 | - | TRBV7-8 | CASSFVLGGEQFF
TRBJ2-3 | TRBD1 | TRBV11-2 | CASSRGQGRSDTQYF
TRBJ1-5 | TRBD1 | TRBV28 | CASSLARGHGQPQHF
TRBJ2-7 | - | TRBV2 | CASSGTAYEQYF
TRBJ1-2 | - | TRBV28 | CASREQGRVYGYTF
TRBJ1-4 | - | TRBV6-5 | CASRDPNEKLFF
TRBJ1-5 | TRBD1 | TRBV7-8 | CASSLITGTGDQPQHF
TRBJ2-3 | - | TRBV5-1 | CASSPTTDTQYF
TRBJ1-1 | TRBD1 | TRBV6-1 | CASSDPTGAPFF
TRBJ2-7 | TRBD1 | TRBV6-5 | CASRSTGIVEQYF
TRBJ2-1 | - | TRBV3-1/TRBV3-2 | CASSQLSLGGEQFF
TRBJ2-7 | - | TRBV2 | CASRADSYEQYF
TRBJ2-6 | TRBD2 | TRBV28 | CASRPRGVSGANVLTF
TRBJ2-5 | - | TRBV2 | CASSGGWGERETQYF
TRBJ2-5 | - | TRBV5-1 | CASSKDSFQETQYF
TRBJ1-6 | - | TRBV5-8 | CASSLTQSSYNSPLHF
TRBJ2-7 | - | TRBV7-2 | CASSLGTTSYEQYF
TRBJ1-1 | TRBD1 | TRBV19 | CASSPRGGTGGTEAFF
TRBJ1-6 | TRBD1 | TRBV6-5 | CASSDSGQGGSPLHF
TRBJ1-2 | - | TRBV28 | CASSLGGGYGYTF
TRBJ1-1 | - | TRBV2 | CASSERQENTEAFF